This T cell receptor beta chain originates from a study of tumor and adjacent non-tumor tissue in lung cancer. Study observations and caveats: Normal lung showed higher cumulative top 100 clone frequency than tumor. Tumor TCR diversity, when higher, was linked to shorter survival.

The template was RNA from unsorted bulk tissue. The normal lung tissue was taken more than 3 cm from the tumor edge. Newly diagnosed lung cancer patients had thoracic surgery in China, August–late 2014, without prior chemotherapy. Comment on this clonotype: Its specificity is unknown. The junction shows a germline mismatch at one end, possibly a read error.

TCRbeta libraries were built with three rounds of nested PCR, modified from ARM-PCR. One entry per CDR3 protein results from TCRdb running MiXCR on the multiplex PCR reads. The data contain about 67,000 distinct CDR3 sequences, roughly 77% of them singletons. The sequenced sample consisted of distant non-tumor lung tissue. The receptor's source is a man aged 60-69 years with non-small cell lung cancer.

CDR3 sequence: CASSYDPSNQSQHF. The CDR3 region has the DNA TGTGCCAGCAGTTACGACCCTAGCAATCAGTCCCAGCATTTT. The V call is TRBV12-3 or TRBV12-4, the J call TRBJ1-5; D not certain. The CDR3 length is 14 residues.